Shown below are 23 T cell receptor beta chains from a single sample sequenced in a study of T-cell reconstitution after alpha-beta-depleted transplantation in children. Preparation of the TCRbeta library was carried out with unique molecular identifiers. TCRdb re-analysed the PCR reads in MiXCR, keeping a single row per CDR3 protein. The top ten hold over 5.5% of the sample, which has around 200,000 distinct CDR3 sequences, roughly 9% seen once. The sample in question was PBMCs from the stem cell graft donor, obtained from the stem cell graft. All receptors come from a human donor who donated a stem cell graft to a child with acute lymphoblastic leukemia.

The chain is built from TRBV5-6 and TRBJ2-5; the D gene is possibly TRBD1 (6 bases). This CDR3 contains 13 residues. Trimming cost V 6 bases and J 0 bases, with 9 bases left between them. Looked up from germline, CDR1 is SGHDT and CDR2 is YYEEEE. CDR3 sequence: CASMGANQETQYF. CDR3 coding DNA: TGTGCCAGCATGGGGGCTAACCAAGAGACCCAGTACTTC.

In its sample, this clonotype was seen many times. This chain connects TRBV7-9 to TRBJ1-6; no clear D gene. Germline V gene lookup returns CDR1 SEHNR and CDR2 FQNEAQ (reference sequence). Trimming cost V 4 bases and J 7 bases, with 17 bases left between them. The CDR3 has 16 amino acids. CDR3 sequence reads: CASSSSGDRINSPLHF. The CDR3 nucleotides read TGTGCCAGCAGCTCGTCCGGCGATAGGATAAATTCACCCCTCCACTTT. Based on the CDR3 plus reference TRBV7-9 and TRBJ1-6, the full variable domain is DTGVSQNPRHKITKRGQNVTFRCDPISEHNRLYWYRQTLGQGPEFLTYFQNEAQLEKSRLLSDRFSAERPKGSFSTLEIQRTEQGDSAMYLCASSSSGDRINSPLHFGNGTRLTVT.

This clonotype has only a few counts. The chain has TRBV5-1 and TRBJ2-7, with D perhaps TRBD1 or TRBD2 (5 bases each). This CDR3 is 14 amino acids long. The V end lost 0 bases, the J end lost 0 bases, and 7 bases lay between the germline ends. Looked up from germline, CDR1 is SGHRS and CDR2 is YFSETQ. CDR3: CASSLGGDSYEQYF. For the CDR3, the DNA is TGCGCCAGCAGCTTGGGAGGGGACTCCTACGAGCAGTACTTC.

This sequence joins TRBV7-8 and TRBJ1-5; 8 bases fit TRBD1. V was pared by 2 bases and J by 5 bases, with 11 bases of the junction left unmatched. Germline V lookup: CDR1 SGHVS, CDR2 FQNEAQ. The CDR3 spans 17 residues. In DNA, the CDR3 is TGTGCCAGCAGCTTAAAACAGACAGGGGACGGGTATCAGCCCCAGCATTTT. Encoded protein: CASSLKQTGDGYQPQHF.

This clonotype was observed many times. This chain uses TRBV20-1 with TRBJ2-7; D is possibly TRBD2 (5 bases). Trimming stripped 7 bases from V and 0 bases from J, with 13 bases between. The CDR3 length is 13 residues. In germline, CDR1 is DFQATT, CDR2 SNEGSKA (reference sequence). The CDR3 spells CSGYGISSYEQYF. For the CDR3, the DNA is TGCAGTGGTTACGGGATCAGCTCCTACGAGCAGTACTTC.

This clonotype showed up just a few times. This sequence joins TRBV20-1 and TRBJ1-2; TRBD1 is a possible D gene (6 bases). Germline V gives CDR1 DFQATT, CDR2 SNEGSKA (reference sequence). Trimming removed 5 bases at V and 0 bases at J, with 16 bases between. The CDR3 is made up of 15 amino acids. CDR3 in DNA: TGCAGTGCTCCAAGCCAGGACAGTACTAACTATGGCTACACCTTC. Residues: CSAPSQDSTNYGYTF.

This clonotype appeared a few times. This chain links TRBV4-2 with TRBJ1-1; D unresolved. This CDR3 has 15 residues. Per the germline V gene, CDR1 is LGHNA and CDR2 is YNFKEQ. V lost 1 base and J lost 0, with 9 bases in between. CDR3 region: CASSQGPSLNTEAFF. In DNA form, the CDR3 reads TGTGCCAGCAGCCAAGGTCCCAGTCTGAACACTGAAGCTTTCTTT.

The chain employs TRBV11-3 and TRBJ2-1, with 9 bases lining up with TRBD1. J gave up 3 bases and V 1 base, and 4 bases lay outside the gene matches. Germline V gives CDR1 SGHNT, CDR2 YENEEA. This CDR3 comprises 16 residues. The CDR3 spells CASSLGLTGGYNEQFF. CDR3 sequence (DNA): TGTGCCAGCAGCTTAGGTCTGACAGGGGGCTACAATGAGCAGTTCTTC.

This clonotype has at least ten counts. V usage is TRBV20-1 and J usage is TRBJ2-5, with D tentatively TRBD1 (6 bases). Germline lookup yields CDR1 DFQATT and CDR2 SNEGSKA (reference sequence). This CDR3 is built from 15 residues. V was clipped by 6 bases and J by 1 base, with 18 bases between them. CDR3: CSANSRGQFQETQYF. The CDR3 nucleotides are TGCAGTGCGAACTCTAGGGGACAATTCCAAGAGACCCAGTACTTC.

This clonotype has a count of ten or more. The rearrangement uses TRBV20-1 and TRBJ2-7; the D gene could be TRBD1 or TRBD2 (5 bases each). V gave up 5 bases and J gave up 2 bases, with 16 bases separating them. The CDR3 spans 14 residues. Per the germline V gene, CDR1 is DFQATT and CDR2 is SNEGSKA (reference sequence). For the CDR3, the DNA is TGCAGTGCTCATATCCGGGACGGCCCCTACGAGCAGTACTTC. Its translation: CSAHIRDGPYEQYF.

The chain uses TRBV9 and TRBJ2-5, with 11 bases lining up with TRBD2. CDR3 size: 15 residues. Trimming removed 3 bases from V and 3 bases from J; junction bases left unmatched: 4. The V gene's germline CDR1 is SGDLS and CDR2 YYNGEE. The CDR3 DNA reads TGTGCCAGCAGCGGAGGACTAGCGGGCGAAGAGACCCAGTACTTC. This codes for CASSGGLAGEETQYF.

The chain recombines TRBV9 with TRBJ2-6; D gene uncertain. The ends were cut back, 0 bases at V and 4 bases at J, with 11 bases in the middle. Per germline, CDR1 SGDLS and CDR2 YYNGEE. This CDR3 contains 16 residues. CDR3 region: CASSVGLGPGANVLTF. The CDR3 nucleotides read TGTGCCAGCAGCGTAGGGTTGGGCCCCGGGGCCAACGTCCTGACTTTC.

This clonotype was counted ten times or more. V usage is TRBV11-2 and J usage is TRBJ1-2, with TRBD1 matching 8 bases. The CDR3 runs to 16 residues. Germline trimming cut 1 base from V and 6 bases from J; bases unmatched to any gene: 10. The V gene's germline CDR1 is SGHAT and CDR2 FQNNGV. CDR3 DNA sequence: TGTGCCAGCAGCTTAGTTGCAGGGGGCGGGAAAGATGGCTACACCTTC. Residues: CASSLVAGGGKDGYTF.

This clonotype was picked up a small number of times. The chain is built from TRBV6-1 and TRBJ1-1; tentative D call: TRBD1 (6 bases). The germline V gene encodes CDR1 MNHNS and CDR2 SASEGT. CDR3 length equals 14 residues. V shed 7 bases and J shed 7 bases, with 19 bases lying between them. The CDR3 is CASMMDRVVVEAFF. Written as DNA, the CDR3 is TGTGCCAGCATGATGGACAGAGTCGTGGTTGAAGCTTTCTTT.

The chain combines TRBV5-1 with TRBJ2-2, with 10 bases fitting TRBD1. V dropped 4 bases and J dropped 7; count of bases not matched to a gene: 7. The germline V gene has CDR1 SGHRS and CDR2 YFSETQ. The CDR3 runs to 15 residues. The CDR3 DNA reads TGCGCCAGCAGCCCCCGACAGGGGGCTATCGGGGAGCTGTTTTTT. Amino acids: CASSPRQGAIGELFF.

A few counts support this clonotype. This chain connects TRBV5-1 to TRBJ1-2, with 12 bases fitting TRBD1. The CDR3 totals 18 residues. The germline V gene encodes CDR1 SGHRS and CDR2 YFSETQ. Trimming removed 3 bases from V and 3 bases from J; junction bases left unmatched: 12. The CDR3 nucleotides read TGCGCCAGCAGCTCGAACAGGGGACAGGGGGCTGGATACTATGGCTACACCTTC. Residues: CASSSNRGQGAGYYGYTF.

This clonotype has only a few counts. This chain uses TRBV20-1 with TRBJ2-5; 7 bases are a match to TRBD2. J lost 7 bases, V lost 3 bases, and 11 bases had no gene match. CDR1 is DFQATT and CDR2 is SNEGSKA in the germline V gene (reference sequence). This CDR3 is built from 14 residues. The CDR3 bases are TGCAGTGCTAGGGGAGCCGGGGGGTGGTGGACCCAGTACTTC. This codes for CSARGAGGWWTQYF.

The V call is TRBV3-1, the J call TRBJ2-3; D is undetermined. Germline CDR1 and CDR2: LGHDT and YNNKEL (reference sequence). CDR3 length equals 13 residues. Trimming left V 0 bases short and J 4 bases short, with 5 bases between. CDR3 in amino acids: CASSQDGADTQYF. In DNA form, the CDR3 reads TGTGCCAGCAGCCAAGATGGTGCAGATACGCAGTATTTT.

This chain uses TRBV5-1 with TRBJ2-3; D is ambiguous. The CDR3 consists of 16 residues. The V end was cut by 0 bases, the J end by 4 bases, with 15 bases between. The germline V gene encodes CDR1 SGHRS and CDR2 YFSETQ. CDR3 coding DNA: TGCGCCAGCAGCTTGGGTAGATTCGGTGGCCCAGATACGCAGTATTTT. Protein product: CASSLGRFGGPDTQYF.

The chain combines TRBV20-1 with TRBJ2-3, with D possibly being TRBD1 (5 bases). V dropped 4 bases and J dropped 2 bases, with 10 bases sitting between them. The CDR3 sequence is 13 residues long. CDR1 is DFQATT and CDR2 is SNEGSKA in the germline V gene (reference sequence). CDR3: CSAIDRSTDTQYF. Here the CDR3 DNA reads TGCAGTGCTATAGACAGATCCACAGATACGCAGTATTTT.

This clonotype was recorded at least ten times. The chain joins TRBV3-1 to TRBJ2-7; 8 bases fit TRBD2. The CDR3 covers 15 residues. Germline lookup yields CDR1 LGHDT and CDR2 YNNKEL (reference sequence). V shed 1 base and J 6 bases; nucleotides not matched to a gene: 8. The CDR3 nucleotides read TGTGCCAGCAGCCAAGGGTCAGGACTAGCCGGCGAGCAGTACTTC. Translating it yields CASSQGSGLAGEQYF.

This clonotype was counted at least ten times. V is TRBV4-2 and J is TRBJ2-3; TRBD2 might be the D (5 bases). From germline, CDR1 is LGHNA and CDR2 YNFKEQ. This CDR3 has 14 amino acids. V was pared by 0 bases and J by 6 bases, with 10 bases between. The CDR3 sequence is CASSQELALDTQYF. DNA of the CDR3: TGTGCCAGCAGCCAAGAGCTAGCTTTGGATACGCAGTATTTT.

This clonotype was observed many times. The rearrangement links TRBV2 to TRBJ1-4; D unclear. Germline CDR1 reads SNHLY; CDR2 reads FYNNEI. This CDR3 is built from 15 residues. Between the trimmed V and J ends, which lost 2 bases and 2 bases, there was a span of 9 bases. The chain's CDR3 is CASSESRTTNEKLFF. The CDR3 DNA reads TGTGCCAGCAGTGAATCGCGGACCACTAATGAAAAACTGTTTTTT.